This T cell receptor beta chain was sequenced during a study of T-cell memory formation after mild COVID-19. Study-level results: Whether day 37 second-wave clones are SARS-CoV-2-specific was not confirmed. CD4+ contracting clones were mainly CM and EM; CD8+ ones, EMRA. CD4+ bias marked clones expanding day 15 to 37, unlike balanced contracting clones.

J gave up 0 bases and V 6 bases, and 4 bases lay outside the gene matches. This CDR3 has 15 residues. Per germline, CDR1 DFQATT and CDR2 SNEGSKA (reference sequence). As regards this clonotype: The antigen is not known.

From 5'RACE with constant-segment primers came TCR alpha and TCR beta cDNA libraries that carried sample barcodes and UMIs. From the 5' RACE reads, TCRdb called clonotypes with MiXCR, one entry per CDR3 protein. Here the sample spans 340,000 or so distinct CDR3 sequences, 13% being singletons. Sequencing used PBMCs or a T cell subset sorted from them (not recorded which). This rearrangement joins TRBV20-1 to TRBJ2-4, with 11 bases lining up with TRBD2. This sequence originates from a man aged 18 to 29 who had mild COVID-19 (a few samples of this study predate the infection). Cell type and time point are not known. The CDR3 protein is CSARLAGLAKNIQYF. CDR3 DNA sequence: TGCAGTGCAAGACTAGCGGGGTTAGCCAAAAACATTCAGTACTTC.